These 19 T cell receptor beta chains originate from one sample sequenced in a study of T cell responses to AZD1222 COVID-19 vaccine. TCRdb's copy holds only in-frame clones and misses some; the assay was immunoSEQ multiplex PCR. The table records some 170,000 clones, approximately 88% of them present only once. The specimen was peripheral blood, collected on day 0 of AZD1222 vaccination. The receptors derive from an adult in good health.

This chain connects TRBV2 to TRBJ1-5; a possible D gene is TRBD1 (5 bases). CDR3 size: 15 residues. V lost 5 bases, J lost 2 bases, and 13 bases lay in between. Germline V lookup: CDR1 SNHLY, CDR2 FYNNEI. The CDR3 DNA reads as TGTGCCAGCAGTCCTCAGGTGGGGGGCAATCAGCCCCAGCATTTT. This translates into CASSPQVGGNQPQHF.

V is TRBV10-3 and J is TRBJ1-5; D might be TRBD1 (5 bases). Germline V gene data show CDR1 as ENHRY and CDR2 as SYGVKD. CDR3 length: 15 amino acids. V was pared by 3 bases and J by 2 bases, with 11 bases between. CDR3: CAISDTGQGNQPQHF. The CDR3 DNA is TGTGCCATCAGTGATACAGGTCAGGGCAATCAGCCCCAGCATTTT.

This clone has more than one count but fewer than ten. The rearrangement uses TRBV7-3 and TRBJ1-1, with D possibly TRBD1 on 5 matching bases. The CDR3 contains 17 residues. Looked up from germline, CDR1 is SGHTA and CDR2 is FQGTGA. The V gene lost 5 bases and the J gene lost 1 base, with 20 bases spanning the gap. The CDR3 nucleotides read TGTGCCAGCAGCCACGGGACGTCCAGGATTAAGAACACTGAAGCTTTCTTT. Translating gives CASSHGTSRIKNTEAFF.

The J gene is TRBJ2-1, the V gene TRBV6-5; D possibly corresponds to TRBD2 (6 bases). Germline V gene lookup returns CDR1 MNHEY and CDR2 SVGAGI. The length of the CDR3 is 14 residues. Trimming shortened V by 6 bases and J by 0 bases, and 9 bases separated the two germline ends. DNA for the CDR3: TGTGCCAGCAGCCTAGCGAGCTCCTACAATGAGCAGTTCTTC. It codes for CASSLASSYNEQFF.

V gene TRBV7-8 combines with J gene TRBJ1-3; D gene unclear. Trimming removed 6 bases at V and 0 bases at J, with 18 bases between. The V gene's germline CDR1 is SGHVS and CDR2 FQNEAQ. The CDR3 is 17 amino acids. The CDR3 loop is CASRPPGTSSSGNTIYF. The CDR3 DNA is TGTGCCAGCAGACCCCCGGGAACCTCCAGCTCTGGAAACACCATATATTTT.

The chain is built from TRBV7-2 and TRBJ2-1, with 9 bases lining up with TRBD1. From germline, CDR1 is SGHTA and CDR2 FQGNSA. The junction had 7 bases not matched to a gene; V was cut back by 2 bases and J by 5 bases. The CDR3 extends over 16 amino acids. The CDR3 DNA reads TGTGCCAGCAGCTTACAGGGACAGGGCCTAAACAATGAGCAGTTCTTC. Its translation: CASSLQGQGLNNEQFF.

This sequence joins TRBV5-1 and TRBJ2-1, with 15 bases that match TRBD2. The germline CDR1 and CDR2 sequences are SGHRS and YFSETQ. J was trimmed by 5 bases and V by 4 bases; bases with no gene match: 7. The length of the CDR3 is 17 residues. This CDR3 reads CASSVGLAGGPDNEQFF. In DNA, the CDR3 is TGCGCCAGCAGCGTTGGACTAGCGGGAGGGCCGGACAATGAGCAGTTCTTC.

This chain connects TRBV4-1 to TRBJ2-2, with D perhaps matching TRBD1 (6 bases). The germline V gene has CDR1 MGHRA and CDR2 YSYEKL. The CDR3 runs to 18 residues. Trimming removed 0 bases at V and 1 base at J, with 15 bases between. The CDR3 spells CASSQDRKTGLNTGELFF. CDR3 coding DNA: TGCGCCAGCAGCCAAGATCGAAAGACAGGCTTGAACACCGGGGAGCTGTTTTTT.

The chain has TRBV18 and TRBJ2-3; possible D gene TRBD1, 6 bases. The CDR3 is 15 residues long. V shed 4 bases and J shed 2 bases, with 13 bases lying between them. CDR1 and CDR2 from the germline V gene are KGHSH and LQKENI. CDR3 protein: CASSLAMGATDTQYF. CDR3 nucleotides: TGTGCCAGCTCACTAGCCATGGGGGCCACAGATACGCAGTATTTT.

CDR3 nucleotide sequence: TGTGCCAGCAGCGTAGGGCCCGTTGGTGGAGATACGCAGTATTTT. Translated: CASSVGPVGGDTQYF. The rearrangement links TRBV9 to TRBJ2-3; D remains unclear. Trimming shortened V by 0 bases and J by 5 bases, and 13 bases separated the two germline ends. Germline values: CDR1 SGDLS, CDR2 YYNGEE. The CDR3 runs to 15 residues.

The CDR3 is CASRNIAGEQYF. CDR3 in DNA: TGTGCCAGCAGAAATATAGCGGGCGAGCAGTACTTC. This chain connects TRBV6-5 to TRBJ2-7; the match to TRBD2 covers 7 bases. This CDR3 is built from 12 residues. The trim removed 6 bases at V and 6 bases at J, leaving 5 bases unmatched. CDR1 MNHEY and CDR2 SVGAGI come from the germline V gene.

This chain links TRBV6-5 with TRBJ1-4; D not resolved. The germline V gene encodes CDR1 MNHEY and CDR2 SVGAGI. The V end lost 6 bases, the J end lost 7 bases, and 9 bases lay between the germline ends. The CDR3 extends over 12 amino acids. CDR3 DNA sequence: TGTGCCAGCAGCGTCGTTAGTGAAAAACTGTTTTTT. Translated: CASSVVSEKLFF.

This clone showed up just a few times. The V and J genes are TRBV2 and TRBJ1-5; D unclear. V was trimmed by 8 bases and J by 1 base, leaving 6 bases between them. The CDR3 has 12 amino acids. Germline values: CDR1 SNHLY, CDR2 FYNNEI. The CDR3 region has the DNA TGTGCCAGCGGGTTGAGCAATCAGCCCCAGCATTTT. This translates into CASGLSNQPQHF.

The V call is TRBV5-5, the J call TRBJ2-2; D may be TRBD1 (6 bases). CDR3 length: 16 amino acids. The germline CDR1 and CDR2 sequences are SGHKS and YYEKEE (reference sequence). V lost 4 bases to trimming and J lost 4 bases, with 17 bases between them. The CDR3 coding sequence is TGTGCCAGCAGCCCCCGGCCAGGGGTTGCCACCGGGGAGCTGTTTTTT. This gives the protein CASSPRPGVATGELFF.

The chain links TRBV6-2 or TRBV6-3 to TRBJ2-2; possibly TRBD2 for D (6 bases). CDR3 length: 13 amino acids. The germline V and J ends were trimmed by 5 bases and 5 bases, with 9 bases remaining between them. Germline assignment: CDR1 MNHEY and CDR2 SVGEGT. The CDR3 is CASSVAGTGELFF. In nucleotides, the CDR3 is TGTGCCAGCAGTGTGGCGGGAACCGGGGAGCTGTTTTTT.

The chain joins TRBV30 to TRBJ2-7; D ambiguous. There are 13 residues in the CDR3. V was clipped by 3 bases and J by 0 bases, with 9 bases between them. The germline gives CDR1 GTSNPN, CDR2 SVGIG (reference sequence). The CDR3 nucleotides read TGTGCCTGGAGCGCCCGGGCCTCCTACGAGCAGTACTTC. Translated, it gives CAWSARASYEQYF.

The chain recombines TRBV3-1 (or the pseudogene TRBV3-2) with TRBJ2-1; D is unclear. The CDR3 has 13 amino acids. Germline V gives CDR1 LGHDT, CDR2 YNNKEL (reference sequence). The ends were cut back, 5 bases at V and 10 bases at J, with 15 bases in the middle. The CDR3 bases are TGTGCCAGCAGCTCCACTCGCTCATCCGAGCAGTTCTTC. Its protein product is CASSSTRSSEQFF.

V usage is TRBV3-1 (or the pseudogene TRBV3-2) and J usage is TRBJ1-2, with D tentatively TRBD1 (5 bases). V gave up 3 bases and J gave up 1 base, with 24 bases separating them. Germline V CDR1 and CDR2: LGHDT, YNNKEL (reference sequence). This CDR3 region has 19 residues. The CDR3 is CASSHLPRGRASGNYGYTF. In DNA form, the CDR3 reads TGTGCCAGCAGCCACCTCCCGAGGGGCAGGGCATCGGGTAACTATGGCTACACCTTC.

J is TRBJ2-1 and V is TRBV30; D remains ambiguous. The germline gives CDR1 GTSNPN, CDR2 SVGIG (reference sequence). The CDR3 is 13 residues long. Trimming cost V 2 bases and J 4 bases, with 9 bases left between them. Here the CDR3 reads CAWSIIEYNEQFF. For the CDR3, the DNA is TGTGCCTGGAGTATCATTGAGTACAATGAGCAGTTCTTC. The full variable domain, completed using reference TRBV30 and TRBJ2-1, is SQTIHQWPATLVQPVGSPLSLECTVEGTSNPNLYWYRQAAGRGLQLLFYSVGIGQISSEVPQNLSASRPQDRQFILSSKKLLLSDSGFYLCAWSIIEYNEQFFGPGTRLTVL.